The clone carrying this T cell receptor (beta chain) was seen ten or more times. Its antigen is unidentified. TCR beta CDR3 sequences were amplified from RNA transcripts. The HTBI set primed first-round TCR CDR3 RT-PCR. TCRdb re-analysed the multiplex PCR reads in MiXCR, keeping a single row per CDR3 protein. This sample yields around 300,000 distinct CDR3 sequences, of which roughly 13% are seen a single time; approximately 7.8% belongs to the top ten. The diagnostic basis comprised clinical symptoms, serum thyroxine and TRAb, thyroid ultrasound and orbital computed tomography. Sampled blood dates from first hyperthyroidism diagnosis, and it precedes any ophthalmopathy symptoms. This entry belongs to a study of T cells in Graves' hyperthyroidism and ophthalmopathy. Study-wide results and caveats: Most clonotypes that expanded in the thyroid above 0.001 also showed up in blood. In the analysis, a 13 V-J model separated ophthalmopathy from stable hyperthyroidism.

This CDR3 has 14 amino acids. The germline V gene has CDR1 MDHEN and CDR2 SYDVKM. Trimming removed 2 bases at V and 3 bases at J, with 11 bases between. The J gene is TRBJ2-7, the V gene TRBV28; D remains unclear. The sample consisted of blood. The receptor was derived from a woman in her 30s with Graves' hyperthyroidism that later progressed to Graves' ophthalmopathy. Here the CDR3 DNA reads TGTGCCAGCAGTTTACGAGACACCTTCTACGAGCAGTACTTC. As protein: CASSLRDTFYEQYF.